The entry that follows covers one TCR beta chain sequence. Its antigen is currently unknown. This specimen belongs to a study of a mutant IDH1 vaccine in newly diagnosed glioma. As for the study in general: Receipt of radiotherapy, temozolomide, or both preceded the study, and most received both.

This CDR3 is 14 amino acids long. The V gene's germline CDR1 is SGDLS and CDR2 YYNGEE. V shed 4 bases, J shed 3 bases, and the junction held 6 bases outside the gene matches. Time point reported: week 5, during vaccination. Mutant IDH1 20-mer peptide, at 300 ug, made up each vaccine dose, with topical imiquimod. Diagnosis in the donors showed new WHO grade 3 or 4 astrocytomas that were IDH1-mutant and ATRX-lost. Produced via immunoSEQ multiplex PCR; TCRdb's table is partial and in-frame only. The repertoire consists of 75,000 to 85,000 clones, with roughly nine tenths occurring once and the leading ten covering approximately 0.6%.

The rearrangement uses TRBV9 and TRBJ2-5; 7 bases are shared with TRBD1. This specimen was PBMCs, taken from a glioma patient whose treatment included an IDH1 peptide vaccine. This receptor was identified in a woman aged 45-60 years with glioma. Here the CDR3 reads CASSFGTAKETQYF. DNA for the CDR3: TGTGCCAGCAGCTTTGGGACAGCCAAAGAGACCCAGTACTTC.